This T cell receptor (beta chain) was sequenced in a study of beta chain features in type 1 diabetes. Markers CD45RO/CCR7/CD25/CD127/CD95/CD27 served to sort CD4+ naive, central memory, regulatory and stem cell-like memory cells. All of the isolated RNA was reverse transcribed, so expressed TCRB transcripts were sequenced. Repertoires were generated with immunoSEQ multiplex PCR, while TCRdb's copy carries only in-frame clones and drops some. The data show 300,000 to 400,000 clones, roughly 12% seen once. This CDR3 is 16 amino acids long. V lost 0 bases to trimming and J lost 8 bases; unmatched junction nucleotides: 4. The germline CDR1 and CDR2 sequences are MNHEY and SVGAGI.

This chain joins TRBV6-5 and TRBJ1-6, with 10 bases fitting TRBD1. Sample: naive CD4+ T cells from blood. The sequence was obtained from a man younger than 30 in good health. The CDR3 spells CASSYSRGTGDSPLHF. CDR3 coding DNA: TGTGCCAGCAGTTACTCTAGGGGGACAGGGGATTCACCCCTCCACTTT.